The next 17 T cell receptor beta chains were all read from a single sample in a study of blood T cell repertoires in COVID-19. Repertoires were generated with immunoSEQ multiplex PCR, while TCRdb's copy carries only in-frame clones and drops some. The profile shows 100,000 to 120,000 clones, over 60% of them singletons. The material sequenced was peripheral blood. The origin of the receptors is a woman of 80 years or more with active or convalescent COVID-19.

The V gene is TRBV2, the J gene TRBJ1-1; possible D gene TRBD1, 5 bases. Germline values: CDR1 SNHLY, CDR2 FYNNEI. V gave up 6 bases and J gave up 10 bases, with 27 bases separating them. This CDR3 is built from 16 residues. CDR3 protein: CASSRARHGRARGAFF. The DNA of the CDR3 is TGTGCCAGCAGCCGGGCACGGCACGGCAGGGCCCGTGGAGCTTTCTTT. The whole variable domain, filled in from reference TRBV2 and TRBJ1-1, reads EPEVTQTPSHQVTQMGQEVILRCVPISNHLYFYWYRQILGQKVEFLVSFYNNEISEKSEIFDDQFSVERPDGSNFTLKIRSTKLEDSAMYFCASSRARHGRARGAFFGQGTRLTVV.

The sample holds a few counts of this clone. This chain joins TRBV21-1 and TRBJ2-3; TRBD1, as called in the table, went unchecked against the DNA. TRBV21-1 is deemed a pseudogene. The length of the CDR3 is 15 residues. DNA for the CDR3: TGTGCCAGCAGCCCGCGGGACAGGCGTCTGGATACGCAGTATTTT. It yields the protein CASSPRDRRLDTQYF.

This clone was detected only a few times. The V call is TRBV2, the J call TRBJ1-2; 7 bases are shared with TRBD1. This CDR3 contains 15 residues. Per germline, CDR1 SNHLY and CDR2 FYNNEI. V was pared by 7 bases and J by 7 bases, with 15 bases of the junction left unmatched. This chain's CDR3 is CASIGDSFRFGGYTF. The CDR3 DNA reads as TGTGCCAGCATCGGGGACAGCTTCAGATTCGGTGGCTACACCTTC.

This clone occurred a few times. The chain recombines TRBV2 with TRBJ1-1; 7 bases fit TRBD1. CDR1 is SNHLY, CDR2 FYNNEI, per germline. The CDR3 sequence is 13 residues long. Trimming took 5 bases from V and 7 from J; bases not matched to a gene: 7. The DNA for the CDR3 is TGTGCCAGCAGTTTACAGGGGTCCTTTGAAGCTTTCTTT. Translated, it gives CASSLQGSFEAFF. The full variable domain, completed using reference TRBV2 and TRBJ1-1, is EPEVTQTPSHQVTQMGQEVILRCVPISNHLYFYWYRQILGQKVEFLVSFYNNEISEKSEIFDDQFSVERPDGSNFTLKIRSTKLEDSAMYFCASSLQGSFEAFFGQGTRLTVV.

The chain has TRBV7-9 and TRBJ2-1; TRBD1 might be the D (6 bases). The germline CDR1 and CDR2 sequences are SEHNR and FQNEAQ (reference sequence). V gave up 6 bases and J gave up 6 bases, with 18 bases separating them. There are 15 residues in the CDR3. The CDR3 region has the DNA TGTGCCAGCAGTCTTTACAGGGAAAATCGCAATGAGCAGTTCTTC. Protein sequence: CASSLYRENRNEQFF.

V and J are TRBV30 and TRBJ1-2, with D uncertain. Per germline, CDR1 GTSNPN and CDR2 SVGIG (reference sequence). The CDR3 is made up of 12 amino acids. Trimming removed 6 bases at V and 4 bases at J, with 12 bases between. The CDR3 sequence is CACLFRGYGYTF. The CDR3 DNA is TGTGCCTGCCTTTTCCGAGGCTATGGCTACACCTTC. Variable domain in full (rest from reference TRBV30 and TRBJ1-2): SQTIHQWPATLVQPVGSPLSLECTVEGTSNPNLYWYRQAAGRGLQLLFYSVGIGQISSEVPQNLSASRPQDRQFILSSKKLLLSDSGFYLCACLFRGYGYTFGSGTRLTVV.

The CDR3 spells CASSPGVDEQYF. Written as DNA, the CDR3 is TGTGCCAGCAGCCCAGGGGTCGACGAGCAGTACTTC. The chain is built from TRBV7-8 and TRBJ2-7; tentatively, D is TRBD1 (6 bases). V lost 5 bases and J 5 bases, leaving 10 bases between the germline ends. Germline V lookup: CDR1 SGHVS, CDR2 FQNEAQ. This CDR3 has 12 amino acids.

This clone came up once. The chain links TRBV15 to TRBJ1-4; no firm D call. Germline V gives CDR1 LNHNV, CDR2 YYDKDF (reference sequence). The CDR3 extends over 13 amino acids. The V and J ends lost 1 base and 7 bases respectively, with 7 bases between them. CDR3 bases: TGTGCCACCAGCAGAGGGCTAGGTGAAAAACTGTTTTTT. Protein sequence: CATSRGLGEKLFF.

This chain joins TRBV5-4 and TRBJ1-6; D remains unclear. The germline CDR1 and CDR2 sequences are SGHNT and YYREEE (reference sequence). This CDR3 spans 15 amino acids. The V end was cut by 4 bases, the J end by 10 bases, with 18 bases between. The DNA for the CDR3 is TGTGCCAGCAGCAACCCGAGCGGGCCCGGATCACCCCTCCACTTT. Its translation: CASSNPSGPGSPLHF.

This sequence joins TRBV5-1 and TRBJ2-1; 7 nucleotides match TRBD2. Germline CDR1 and CDR2: SGHRS and YFSETQ. Trimming cost V 0 bases and J 6 bases; bases outside gene matches: 9. The CDR3 spans 16 residues. The CDR3 region has the DNA TGCGCCAGCAGCTTGGATCGTCGCGGGAGATTCAATGAGCAGTTCTTC. Translation gives CASSLDRRGRFNEQFF.

This clone was recorded a few times. The chain joins TRBV7-6 to TRBJ2-5, with TRBD1 matching over 10 bases. Germline values: CDR1 SGHVS, CDR2 FNYEAQ. The CDR3 covers 16 residues. The junction had 11 bases not matched to a gene; V was cut back by 5 bases and J by 5 bases. The CDR3 loop reads CASSPGQGSLMETQYF. CDR3 DNA sequence: TGTGCCAGCAGCCCGGGACAGGGGTCATTAATGGAGACCCAGTACTTC.

The CDR3 nucleotides are TGTGCCAGAAGCCAGACGTTATCGGGGGAGCAGTACTTC. Translated: CARSQTLSGEQYF. The chain uses TRBV5-3 and TRBJ2-7; a possible D gene is TRBD2 (5 bases). TRBV5-3 is reported as an ORF; its role is uncertain. The CDR3 sequence is 13 residues long. V was clipped by 4 bases and J by 7 bases, with 15 bases between them.

V and J are TRBV6-2 or TRBV6-3 and TRBJ2-6; unclear D gene. V dropped 4 bases and J dropped 4 bases, with 5 bases sitting between them. The germline V gene encodes CDR1 MNHEY and CDR2 SVGEGT. This CDR3 is built from 13 residues. CDR3 residues: CASSSSGANVLTF. The CDR3 DNA sequence: TGTGCCAGCAGTTCGTCCGGGGCCAACGTCCTGACTTTC.

CDR3 in amino acids: CASSFAAGSYNEQFF. DNA of the CDR3: TGTGCCAGCAGTTTCGCTGCGGGCTCTTACAATGAGCAGTTCTTC. The rearrangement joins TRBV28 to TRBJ2-1, with a weak D call TRBD2 (5 bases). Germline V gene lookup returns CDR1 MDHEN and CDR2 SYDVKM. This CDR3 has 15 amino acids. Deletions cut 3 bases from V and 4 bases from J, with 13 bases between. The full variable domain, with the rest looked up from reference TRBV28 and TRBJ2-1, is DVKVTQSSRYLVKRTGEKVFLECVQDMDHENMFWYRQDPGLGLRLIYFSYDVKMKEKGDIPEGYSVSREKKERFSLILESASTNQTSMYLCASSFAAGSYNEQFFGPGTRLTVL.

This clone occurred a few times. This rearrangement joins TRBV5-6 to TRBJ2-5; TRBD2 matches at 15 bases. With 4 bases clipped from V and 5 bases from J, the junction kept 15 bases outside the gene matches. This CDR3 spans 19 amino acids. Germline V lookup: CDR1 SGHDT, CDR2 YYEEEE. CDR3 loop: CASSLHRTSGREGKETQYF. CDR3 nucleotide sequence: TGTGCCAGCAGCCTGCATAGGACTAGCGGGAGGGAGGGGAAGGAGACCCAGTACTTC. The variable domain in full, completed from reference TRBV5-6 and TRBJ2-5, reads DAGVTQSPTHLIKTRGQQVTLRCSPKSGHDTVSWYQQALGQGPQFIFQYYEEEERQRGNFPDRFSGHQFPNYSSELNVNALLLGDSALYLCASSLHRTSGREGKETQYFGPGTRLLVL.

This chain links TRBV29-1 with TRBJ2-7, with D maybe TRBD1 (5 bases). The CDR3 is 12 residues long. The V end lost 3 bases, the J end lost 5 bases, and 11 bases lay between the germline ends. Germline CDR1 and CDR2: SQVTM and ANQGSEA. In DNA, the CDR3 is TGCAGCGTTGATGCAGGGATCGACGAGCAGTACTTC. Translated: CSVDAGIDEQYF.

The chain recombines TRBV12-3 or TRBV12-4 with TRBJ1-2; a possible D gene is TRBD1 (5 bases). The CDR3 is made up of 11 amino acids. The CDR3 protein is CVIGGDTGYTF. CDR3 coding DNA: TGTGTTATTGGGGGGGATACGGGCTACACCTTC.